The 32 T cell receptor beta chains presented below share a single source sample, sequenced in a study of cytomegalovirus exposure and HLA in healthy donors. 60 Vbeta and 13 Jbeta primers were used in PCR. Generated by immunoSEQ multiplex PCR, the TCRdb table keeps only in-frame clones and is missing some. This sample has 200,000 to 250,000 clones, with 83% found just once. What was sequenced was PBMCs. The receptors stem from a girl aged 5-17 years in good health and CMV-seronegative.

The chain employs TRBV19 and TRBJ1-1; maybe TRBD1 (5 bases). Germline-derived CDR1 and CDR2 are LNHDA and SQIVND (reference sequence). Trimming removed 2 bases from V and 6 bases from J, with 10 bases in between. This CDR3 has 13 residues. In DNA form, the CDR3 reads TGTGCCAGTAGTATAAGGGGTAACGCTGAAGCTTTCTTT. Encoded protein: CASSIRGNAEAFF.

This chain connects TRBV7-3 to TRBJ2-3, with D perhaps TRBD2 (6 bases). The CDR3 has 15 residues. V was shortened by 6 bases and J by 4 bases, with 17 bases between the two germline ends. From germline, CDR1 is SGHTA and CDR2 FQGTGA. The CDR3 here is CASSSSGGSADTQYF. CDR3 bases: TGTGCCAGCAGTTCCTCTGGAGGGAGCGCAGATACGCAGTATTTT.

This clone was detected once. The chain carries TRBV10-3 and TRBJ2-3, with 7 bases that match TRBD1. The CDR3 length is 14 residues. The ends lost 3 bases at V and 2 bases at J; junction bases unmatched: 2. Germline-derived CDR1 and CDR2 are ENHRY and SYGVKD. The CDR3 DNA reads TGTGCCATCAGTGATCAGGGGGTCACAGATACGCAGTATTTT. Its translation is CAISDQGVTDTQYF.

CDR3 sequence (DNA): TGTGCCAGCAGCCAAGGACAGGGGAGGGATAATCAGCCCCAGCATTTT. This codes for CASSQGQGRDNQPQHF. The chain links TRBV4-2 to TRBJ1-5, with 8 nucleotides matching TRBD1. Trimming took 1 base from V and 4 from J; bases not matched to a gene: 6. The CDR3 has 16 residues. Germline V gene lookup returns CDR1 LGHNA and CDR2 YNFKEQ.

The chain couples TRBV5-1 to TRBJ1-2; a possible D gene is TRBD1 (5 bases). V dropped 0 bases and J dropped 7 bases, with 13 bases sitting between them. Germline assignment: CDR1 SGHRS and CDR2 YFSETQ. CDR3 size: 14 residues. Here the CDR3 reads CASSLGLEGFGYTF. The CDR3 DNA is TGCGCCAGCAGCTTGGGGTTGGAGGGGTTTGGCTACACCTTC.

V gene TRBV6-6 combines with J gene TRBJ1-5; a weak D match, TRBD1 (5 bases). CDR1 and CDR2 from the germline V gene are MNHNY and SVGAGI (reference sequence). This CDR3 region has 14 residues. V lost 6 bases and J 3 bases, leaving 12 bases between the germline ends. For the CDR3, the DNA is TGTGCCAGCAGCCCGCGGGGGTCCAATCAGCCCCAGCATTTT. Translated, it gives CASSPRGSNQPQHF.

J is TRBJ1-5 and V is TRBV6-1, with D possibly TRBD1 on 5 matching bases. The V end lost 4 bases, the J end lost 0 bases, and 16 bases lay between the germline ends. Germline V gene lookup returns CDR1 MNHNS and CDR2 SASEGT. The length of the CDR3 is 17 residues. In DNA form, the CDR3 reads TGTGCCAGCAGTGTGGACCTCGGGGGGTATAGCAATCAGCCCCAGCATTTT. This encodes CASSVDLGGYSNQPQHF.

The J gene is TRBJ2-3, the V gene TRBV5-1; TRBD2 matches at 9 bases. From germline, CDR1 is SGHRS and CDR2 YFSETQ. The CDR3 runs to 16 residues. V lost 4 bases to trimming and J lost 3 bases; unmatched junction nucleotides: 9. DNA of the CDR3: TGCGCCAGCAGCCCTAACCTTAGCGGGGGAACAGATACGCAGTATTTT. Translating it yields CASSPNLSGGTDTQYF.

This chain uses TRBV19 with TRBJ2-5; 7 bases are shared with TRBD2. The CDR3 consists of 15 residues. Germline V lookup: CDR1 LNHDA, CDR2 SQIVND (reference sequence). V lost 3 bases and J lost 2; bases outside the gene matches: 6. CDR3 DNA: TGTGCCAGTAGTATGCGGGAGCAACTGCAAGAGACCCAGTACTTC. The encoded protein is CASSMREQLQETQYF.

The gene calls are TRBV7-9 and TRBJ2-1; the match to TRBD2 covers 11 bases. The CDR3 totals 16 residues. V shed 1 base, J shed 5 bases, and the junction held 4 bases outside the gene matches. From germline, CDR1 is SEHNR and CDR2 FQNEAQ (reference sequence). CDR3 residues: CASSLGLAGPNNEQFF. The CDR3 bases are TGTGCCAGCAGCTTAGGACTAGCGGGACCCAACAATGAGCAGTTCTTC.

The chain recombines TRBV30 with TRBJ1-1; D ambiguous. Per the germline V gene, CDR1 is GTSNPN and CDR2 is SVGIG (reference sequence). The V end was cut by 0 bases, the J end by 3 bases, with 8 bases between. The CDR3 is 13 residues long. Written as DNA, the CDR3 is TGTGCCTGGAGTGTAAGACATCACACTGAAGCTTTCTTT. It is translated as CAWSVRHHTEAFF.

This chain joins TRBV5-1 and TRBJ2-1, with TRBD1 as a possible D gene (5 bases). The CDR3 runs to 14 residues. In germline, CDR1 is SGHRS, CDR2 YFSETQ. Trimming pared 0 bases from V and 10 bases from J, leaving 14 bases between. This CDR3 reads CASSLDTGGREQFF. The CDR3 nucleotides read TGCGCCAGCAGCTTGGATACAGGCGGCCGGGAGCAGTTCTTC.

CDR3 bases: TGTGCCAGTAGCCCCAGGCCCAAATCCCCGGACAGTTTGAAGCAGTACTTC. Translation gives CASSPRPKSPDSLKQYF. The chain couples TRBV19 to TRBJ2-7; the D gene is possibly TRBD1 (6 bases). CDR3 length equals 17 residues. Per germline, CDR1 LNHDA and CDR2 SQIVND (reference sequence). With 6 bases removed from V and 8 bases from J, the gap between germline ends came to 29 bases.

The rearrangement links TRBV19 to TRBJ1-2, with a possible D match to TRBD1 (6 bases). The V and J ends lost 6 bases and 3 bases respectively, with 14 bases between them. This CDR3 has 14 residues. From germline, CDR1 is LNHDA and CDR2 SQIVND (reference sequence). The CDR3 loop reads CASRNTDRYYGYTF. The CDR3 DNA reads as TGTGCCAGTAGGAATACGGACAGATACTATGGCTACACCTTC.

Turning to this clone: Here the CDR3 omits its conserved ending phenylalanine or tryptophan, so a read error is the likely source. No DNA is shown, since the ends of the CDR3 on it are uncertain; the CDR3 is the one TCRdb lists. This sequence joins TRBV16 and TRBJ2-7; the table's TRBD1 call for D was not verified on the DNA. The germline CDR1 and CDR2 sequences are KGHSY and FQNENV. The CDR3 is made up of 11 amino acids, end residues included. This chain's CDR3 is CASSFAQGDRP.

This chain uses TRBV6-5 with TRBJ2-1; tentative D call: TRBD2 (6 bases). The germline gives CDR1 MNHEY, CDR2 SVGAGI. The CDR3 is 14 residues long. V was shortened by 7 bases and J by 2 bases, with 12 bases between the two germline ends. The CDR3 nucleotides read TGTGCCAGCACCCCAACTAGCCCCTACAATGAGCAGTTCTTC. It specifies CASTPTSPYNEQFF.

The count of this clone is one. The chain couples TRBV28 to TRBJ2-5; TRBD2 aligns across 12 bases. After removal of 4 bases from V and 6 bases from J, the junction contained 3 bases not matched to a gene. This CDR3 spans 14 amino acids. The germline gives CDR1 MDHEN, CDR2 SYDVKM. Here the CDR3 DNA reads TGTGCCAGCAGTTGGACTAGCGGGATGAAGACCCAGTACTTC. Translation gives CASSWTSGMKTQYF. The full variable domain, rest sourced from reference TRBV28 and TRBJ2-5, is DVKVTQSSRYLVKRTGEKVFLECVQDMDHENMFWYRQDPGLGLRLIYFSYDVKMKEKGDIPEGYSVSREKKERFSLILESASTNQTSMYLCASSWTSGMKTQYFGPGTRLLVL.

V usage is TRBV27 and J usage is TRBJ2-5, with 9 bases lining up with TRBD1. Trimming cost V 8 bases and J 9 bases; bases outside gene matches: 7. CDR3 length: 12 residues. Germline V gene data show CDR1 as MNHEY and CDR2 as SMNVEV (reference sequence). The CDR3: CASGWDRAAQYF. The CDR3 region has the DNA TGTGCCAGCGGCTGGGACAGGGCGGCCCAGTACTTC.

The chain combines TRBV18 with TRBJ1-2, with 7 bases identical to TRBD1. The V gene end was trimmed by 3 bases and the J gene end by 3 bases; junction bases not matched to a gene: 7. CDR1 and CDR2 (germline): KGHSH, LQKENI. CDR3 size: 15 residues. CDR3 sequence: CASSPDRAEDYGYTF. The CDR3 DNA is TGTGCCAGCTCACCCGACAGGGCCGAGGACTATGGCTACACCTTC.

The chain has TRBV9 and TRBJ1-1; D not certain. Trimming removed 0 bases at V and 0 bases at J, with 12 bases between. The length of the CDR3 is 16 residues. In germline, CDR1 is SGDLS, CDR2 YYNGEE. The CDR3 coding sequence is TGTGCCAGCAGCGTAGGGTCAGGCTTGTTGAACACTGAAGCTTTCTTT. It encodes CASSVGSGLLNTEAFF.

This chain links TRBV18 with TRBJ2-1, with TRBD2 matching 8 bases. Looked up from germline, CDR1 is KGHSH and CDR2 is LQKENI. The V segment lost 3 bases and the J segment 7 bases; nucleotides outside the gene matches: 8. The CDR3 has 15 residues. The CDR3 protein is CASSPPRVAGNEQFF. In nucleotides, the CDR3 is TGTGCCAGCTCACCGCCGCGAGTAGCGGGGAATGAGCAGTTCTTC. The full variable domain, in which reference TRBV18 and TRBJ2-1 provide the parts outside the CDR3, is NAGVMQNPRHLVRRRGQEARLRCSPMKGHSHVYWYRQLPEEGLKFMVYLQKENIIDESGMPKERFSAEFPKEGPSILRIQQVVRGDSAAYFCASSPPRVAGNEQFFGPGTRLTVL.

The chain recombines TRBV28 with TRBJ1-2; D is uncertain. The CDR3 runs 11 residues. Trimming removed 6 bases from V and 4 bases from J, with 6 bases in between. The germline CDR1 and CDR2 sequences are MDHEN and SYDVKM. The DNA for the CDR3 is TGTGCCAGCAGGTCCGGCTATGGCTACACCTTC. Protein product: CASRSGYGYTF.

The chain uses TRBV30 and TRBJ1-5, with TRBD1 matching over 7 bases. Losses at the gene ends were 5 bases for V and 1 base for J; bases not matched to a gene: 5. The CDR3 is 14 amino acids. Germline V CDR1 and CDR2: GTSNPN, SVGIG (reference sequence). The DNA for the CDR3 is TGTGCCTGGGGACAGGCGGCAAGCAATCAGCCCCAGCATTTT. Protein product: CAWGQAASNQPQHF.

The gene calls are TRBV11-2 and TRBJ2-7; D gene unclear. Germline CDR1 reads SGHAT; CDR2 reads FQNNGV. This CDR3 has 12 residues. V dropped 4 bases and J dropped 6 bases, with 10 bases sitting between them. This CDR3 reads CASSSEYIEQYF. The CDR3 DNA reads TGTGCCAGCAGCTCGGAGTACATCGAGCAGTACTTC. Combining the CDR3 with reference TRBV11-2 and TRBJ2-7 gives the whole variable domain EAGVAQSPRYKIIEKRQSVAFWCNPISGHATLYWYQQILGQGPKLLIQFQNNGVVDDSQLPKDRFSAERLKGVDSTLKIQPAKLEDSAVYLCASSSEYIEQYFGPGTRLTVT.

V and J are TRBV9 and TRBJ2-1, with 8 bases matching TRBD2. Per the germline V gene, CDR1 is SGDLS and CDR2 is YYNGEE. The CDR3 extends over 19 amino acids. The V segment lost 4 bases and the J segment 6 bases; nucleotides outside the gene matches: 21. CDR3 sequence reads: CASSTQPLRAGGPGNEQFF. Here the CDR3 DNA reads TGTGCCAGCAGCACCCAGCCCCTTCGGGCGGGAGGCCCCGGCAATGAGCAGTTCTTC. Filled out from reference TRBV9 and TRBJ2-1, the complete variable domain reads DSGVTQTPKHLITATGQRVTLRCSPRSGDLSVYWYQQSLDQGLQFLIQYYNGEERAKGNILERFSAQQFPDLHSELNLSSLELGDSALYFCASSTQPLRAGGPGNEQFFGPGTRLTVL.

V usage is TRBV28 and J usage is TRBJ1-4; D might be TRBD1 (6 bases). This CDR3 has 15 residues. The V end was cut by 7 bases, the J end by 3 bases, with 15 bases between. Germline V CDR1 and CDR2: MDHEN, SYDVKM. CDR3 in amino acids: CASTPSGVPNEKLFF. The CDR3 DNA follows: TGTGCCAGCACCCCCTCAGGGGTACCTAATGAAAAACTGTTTTTT.

This clone was observed a few times. The V and J genes are TRBV6-1 and TRBJ1-4; D is possibly TRBD1 (6 bases). The V gene's germline CDR1 is MNHNS and CDR2 SASEGT. The CDR3 runs to 15 residues. V dropped 4 bases and J dropped 0 bases, with 9 bases sitting between them. CDR3 nucleotides: TGTGCCAGCAGTGTGGGACAAGCAACTAATGAAAAACTGTTTTTT. Its translation: CASSVGQATNEKLFF.

The DNA for the CDR3 is TGTGCCAGCAGCTTGGGGACAGGGATCACTGAAGCTTTCTTT. This encodes CASSLGTGITEAFF. The V gene is TRBV5-6, the J gene TRBJ1-1; 8 nucleotides agree with TRBD1. V trimming: 0 bases; J trimming: 4 bases; junction bases outside the gene matches: 2. CDR1 SGHDT and CDR2 YYEEEE come from the germline V gene. CDR3 length equals 14 residues.

The rearrangement joins TRBV7-9 to TRBJ1-5; a possible D gene is TRBD1 (6 bases). The V and J ends lost 3 bases and 7 bases respectively, with 13 bases between them. This CDR3 contains 14 residues. Per the germline V gene, CDR1 is SEHNR and CDR2 is FQNEAQ (reference sequence). The CDR3 loop is CASSFEDSEQPQHF. CDR3 nucleotides: TGTGCCAGCAGCTTTGAGGACAGTGAACAGCCCCAGCATTTT.

V and J are TRBV4-3 and TRBJ1-2, with D hard to call. V was pared by 0 bases and J by 6 bases, with 8 bases between. Germline CDR1 and CDR2: LGHNA and YSLEER. This CDR3 has 13 amino acids. CDR3 bases: TGCGCCAGCAGCCAAGAACCAGACAATGGCTACACCTTC. This encodes CASSQEPDNGYTF.

This CDR3 is CASSPGTIAGGPDTQYF. CDR3 DNA sequence: TGTGCCAGCAGCCCCGGGACGATAGCGGGGGGCCCCGATACGCAGTATTTT. The rearrangement links TRBV7-3 to TRBJ2-3, with 10 bases that match TRBD2. In germline, CDR1 is SGHTA, CDR2 FQGTGA. The CDR3 sequence is 17 residues long. V lost 5 bases to trimming and J lost 6 bases; unmatched junction nucleotides: 14.

The chain joins TRBV6-1 to TRBJ1-4, with 8 nucleotides matching TRBD1. Per germline, CDR1 MNHNS and CDR2 SASEGT. CDR3 length: 14 amino acids. V lost 3 bases and J lost 8; bases outside the gene matches: 5. The CDR3 sequence: CASSEGRGREKLFF. CDR3 nucleotide sequence: TGTGCCAGCAGTGAGGGCAGGGGGCGCGAAAAACTGTTTTTT.